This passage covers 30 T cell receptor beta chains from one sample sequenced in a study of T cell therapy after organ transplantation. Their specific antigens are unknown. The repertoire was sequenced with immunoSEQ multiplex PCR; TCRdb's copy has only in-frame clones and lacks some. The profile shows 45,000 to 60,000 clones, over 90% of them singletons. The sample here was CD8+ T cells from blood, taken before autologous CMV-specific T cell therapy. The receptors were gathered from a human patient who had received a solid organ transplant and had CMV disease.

DNA of the CDR3: TGCAGCGTTGAATTCGGGACAGGGAGCAATCAGCCCCAGCATTTT. This gives the protein CSVEFGTGSNQPQHF. This sequence joins TRBV29-1 and TRBJ1-5; 9 bases fit TRBD1. This CDR3 spans 15 amino acids. The V segment lost 2 bases and the J segment 1 base; nucleotides outside the gene matches: 3. Germline V CDR1 and CDR2: SQVTM, ANQGSEA.

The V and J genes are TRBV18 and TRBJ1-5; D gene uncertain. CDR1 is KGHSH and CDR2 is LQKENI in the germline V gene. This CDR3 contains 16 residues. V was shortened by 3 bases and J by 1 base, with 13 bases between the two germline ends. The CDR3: CASSPSNEGSNQPQHF. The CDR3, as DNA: TGTGCCAGCTCACCGTCCAACGAGGGAAGCAATCAGCCCCAGCATTTT.

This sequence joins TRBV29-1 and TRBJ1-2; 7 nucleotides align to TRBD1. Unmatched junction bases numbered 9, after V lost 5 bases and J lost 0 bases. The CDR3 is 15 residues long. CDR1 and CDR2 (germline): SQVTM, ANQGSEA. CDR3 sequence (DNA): TGCAGCGTTCCAGAGGGACAGATACCTAACTATGGCTACACCTTC. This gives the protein CSVPEGQIPNYGYTF.

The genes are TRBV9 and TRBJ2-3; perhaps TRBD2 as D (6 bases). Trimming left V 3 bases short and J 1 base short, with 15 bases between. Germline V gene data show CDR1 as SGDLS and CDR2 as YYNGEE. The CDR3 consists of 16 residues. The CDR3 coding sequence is TGTGCCAGCAGCGCCGGCGGGGTACCTCGCACAGATACGCAGTATTTT. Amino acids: CASSAGGVPRTDTQYF.

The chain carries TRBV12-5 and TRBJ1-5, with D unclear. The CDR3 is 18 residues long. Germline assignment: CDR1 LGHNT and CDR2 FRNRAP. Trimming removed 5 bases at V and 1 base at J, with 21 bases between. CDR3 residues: CASGPMAGHQGSNQPQHF. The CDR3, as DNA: TGTGCTAGTGGTCCGATGGCGGGTCACCAAGGGAGCAATCAGCCCCAGCATTTT.

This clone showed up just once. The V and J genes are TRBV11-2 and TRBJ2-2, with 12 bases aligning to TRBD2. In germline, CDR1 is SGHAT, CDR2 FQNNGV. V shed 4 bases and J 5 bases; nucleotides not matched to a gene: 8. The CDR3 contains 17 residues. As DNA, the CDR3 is TGTGCCAGCAGCTCCATGCCCGGGACTAGCGGGACCGGGGAGCTGTTTTTT. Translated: CASSSMPGTSGTGELFF.

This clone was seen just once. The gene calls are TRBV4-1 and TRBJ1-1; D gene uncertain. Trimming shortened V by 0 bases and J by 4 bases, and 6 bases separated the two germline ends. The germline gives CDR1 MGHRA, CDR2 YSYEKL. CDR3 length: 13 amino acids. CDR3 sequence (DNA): TGCGCCAGCAGCCAAGATTTACGCACTGAAGCTTTCTTT. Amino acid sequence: CASSQDLRTEAFF.

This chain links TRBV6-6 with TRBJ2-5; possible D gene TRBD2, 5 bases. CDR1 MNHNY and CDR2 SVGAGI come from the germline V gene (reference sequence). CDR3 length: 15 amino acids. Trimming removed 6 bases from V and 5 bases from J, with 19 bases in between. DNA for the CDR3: TGTGCCAGCAGCTCGAGCGAGGAGGCAATGGAGACCCAGTACTTC. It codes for CASSSSEEAMETQYF.

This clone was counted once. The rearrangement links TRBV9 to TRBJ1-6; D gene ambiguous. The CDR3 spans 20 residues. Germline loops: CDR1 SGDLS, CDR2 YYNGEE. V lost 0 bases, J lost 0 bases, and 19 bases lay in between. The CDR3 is CASSVGNTPNLSSYNSPLHF. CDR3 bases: TGTGCCAGCAGCGTAGGAAATACTCCTAACTTGAGCTCCTATAATTCACCCCTCCACTTT.

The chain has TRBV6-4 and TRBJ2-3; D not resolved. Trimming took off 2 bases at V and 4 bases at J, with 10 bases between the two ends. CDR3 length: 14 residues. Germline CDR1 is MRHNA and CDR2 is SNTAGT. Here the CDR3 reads CASSDQEGADTQYF. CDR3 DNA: TGTGCCAGCAGTGACCAAGAAGGAGCAGATACGCAGTATTTT.

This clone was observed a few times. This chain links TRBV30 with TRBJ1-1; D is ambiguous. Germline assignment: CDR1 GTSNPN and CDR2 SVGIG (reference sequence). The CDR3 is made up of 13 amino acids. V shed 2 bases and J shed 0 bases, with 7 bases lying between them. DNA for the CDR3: TGTGCCTGGAGTCTTAATGTGAACACTGAAGCTTTCTTT. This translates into CAWSLNVNTEAFF.

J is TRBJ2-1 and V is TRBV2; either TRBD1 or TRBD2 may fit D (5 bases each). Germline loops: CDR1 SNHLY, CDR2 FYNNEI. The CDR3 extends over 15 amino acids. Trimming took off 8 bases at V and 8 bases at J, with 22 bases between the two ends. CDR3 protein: CASLSWDLDVDEQFF. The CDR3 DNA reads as TGTGCCAGCCTGAGTTGGGACCTCGACGTGGATGAGCAGTTCTTC.

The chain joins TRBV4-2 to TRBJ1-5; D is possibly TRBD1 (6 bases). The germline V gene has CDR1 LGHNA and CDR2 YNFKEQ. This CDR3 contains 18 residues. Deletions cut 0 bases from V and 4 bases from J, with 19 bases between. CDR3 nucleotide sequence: TGTGCCAGCAGCCAAGAGGGGGGGATTGGGACACTAAATCAGCCCCAGCATTTT. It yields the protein CASSQEGGIGTLNQPQHF.

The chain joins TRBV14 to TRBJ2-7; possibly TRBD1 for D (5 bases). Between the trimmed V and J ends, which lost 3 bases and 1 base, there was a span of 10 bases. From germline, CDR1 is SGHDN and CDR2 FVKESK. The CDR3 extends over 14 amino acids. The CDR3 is CASSQIQGSYEQYF. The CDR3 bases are TGTGCCAGCAGCCAGATTCAGGGTTCCTACGAGCAGTACTTC. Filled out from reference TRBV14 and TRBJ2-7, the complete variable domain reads EAGVTQFPSHSVIEKGQTVTLRCDPISGHDNLYWYRRVMGKEIKFLLHFVKESKQDESGMPNNRFLAERTGGTYSTLKVQPAELEDSGVYFCASSQIQGSYEQYFGPGTRLTVT.

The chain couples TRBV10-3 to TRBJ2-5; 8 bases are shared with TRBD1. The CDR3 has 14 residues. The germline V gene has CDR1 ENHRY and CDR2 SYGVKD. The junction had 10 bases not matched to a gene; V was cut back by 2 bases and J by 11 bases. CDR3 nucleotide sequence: TGTGCCATCAGTGAGACACCACAGGGGGGTGAGCAGTACTTC. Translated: CAISETPQGGEQYF.

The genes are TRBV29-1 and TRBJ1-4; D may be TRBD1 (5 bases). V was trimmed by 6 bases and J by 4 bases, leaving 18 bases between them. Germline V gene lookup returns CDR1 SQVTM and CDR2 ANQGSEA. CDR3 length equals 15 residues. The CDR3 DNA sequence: TGCAGCGTCCTCCGTGGGGGTAGCGGTAATGAAAAACTGTTTTTT. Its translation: CSVLRGGSGNEKLFF.

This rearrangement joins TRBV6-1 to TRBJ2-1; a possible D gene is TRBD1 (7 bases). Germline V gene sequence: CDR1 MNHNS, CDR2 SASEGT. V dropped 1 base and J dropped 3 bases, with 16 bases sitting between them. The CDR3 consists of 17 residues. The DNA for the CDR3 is TGTGCCAGCAGTGAAGACCCAGACAGGGAGGTCTACAATGAGCAGTTCTTC. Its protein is CASSEDPDREVYNEQFF.

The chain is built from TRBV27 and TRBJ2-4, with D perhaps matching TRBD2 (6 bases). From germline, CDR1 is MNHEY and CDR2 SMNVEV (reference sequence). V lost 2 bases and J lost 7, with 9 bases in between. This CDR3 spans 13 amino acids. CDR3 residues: CASSLGGVNIQYF. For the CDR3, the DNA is TGTGCCAGCAGTTTAGGAGGGGTGAACATTCAGTACTTC.

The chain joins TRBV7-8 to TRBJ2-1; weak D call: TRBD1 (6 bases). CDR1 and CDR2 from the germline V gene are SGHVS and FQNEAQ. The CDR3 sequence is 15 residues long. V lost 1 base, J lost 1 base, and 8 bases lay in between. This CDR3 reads CASSLGGGSYNEQFF. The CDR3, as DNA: TGTGCCAGCAGCTTAGGAGGGGGATCCTACAATGAGCAGTTCTTC.

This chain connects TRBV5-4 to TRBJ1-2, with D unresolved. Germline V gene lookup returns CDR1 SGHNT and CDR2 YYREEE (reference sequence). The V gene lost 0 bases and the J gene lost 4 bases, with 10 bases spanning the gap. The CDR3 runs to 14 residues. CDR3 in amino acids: CASSLDGDLYGYTF. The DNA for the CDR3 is TGTGCCAGCAGCTTGGATGGAGACCTCTATGGCTACACCTTC.

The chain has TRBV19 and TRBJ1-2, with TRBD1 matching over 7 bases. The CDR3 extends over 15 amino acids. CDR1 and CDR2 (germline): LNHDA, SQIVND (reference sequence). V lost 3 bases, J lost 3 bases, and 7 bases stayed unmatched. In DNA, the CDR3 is TGTGCCAGTAGTATGGCCCCGACAGGGCACTATGGCTACACCTTC. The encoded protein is CASSMAPTGHYGYTF.

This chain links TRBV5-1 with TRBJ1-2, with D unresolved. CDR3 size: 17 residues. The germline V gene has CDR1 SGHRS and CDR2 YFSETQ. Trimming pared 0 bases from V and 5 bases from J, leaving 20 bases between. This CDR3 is CASSLALSPSLKYGYTF. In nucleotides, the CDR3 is TGCGCCAGCAGCTTGGCCTTGTCCCCGTCCCTGAAGTATGGCTACACCTTC. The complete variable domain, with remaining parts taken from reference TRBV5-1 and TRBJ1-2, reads KAGVTQTPRYLIKTRGQQVTLSCSPISGHRSVSWYQQTPGQGLQFLFEYFSETQRNKGNFPGRFSGRQFSNSRSEMNVSTLELGDSALYLCASSLALSPSLKYGYTFGSGTRLTVV.

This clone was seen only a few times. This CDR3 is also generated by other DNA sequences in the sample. CDR3 nucleotide sequence: TGTGCCAGCAGTTACTCCGGGGCTGAAGCTTTCTTT. It yields the protein CASSYSGAEAFF. The chain joins TRBV6-5 to TRBJ1-1; no firm D call. V lost 0 bases, J lost 6 bases, and 5 bases lay in between. The CDR3 spans 12 residues. Germline V CDR1 and CDR2: MNHEY, SVGAGI.

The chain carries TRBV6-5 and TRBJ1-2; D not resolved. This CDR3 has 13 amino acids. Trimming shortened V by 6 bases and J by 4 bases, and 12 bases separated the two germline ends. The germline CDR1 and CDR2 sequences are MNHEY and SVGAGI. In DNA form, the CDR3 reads TGTGCCAGCAGCCCGGACGGATCCTATGGCTACACCTTC. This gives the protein CASSPDGSYGYTF.

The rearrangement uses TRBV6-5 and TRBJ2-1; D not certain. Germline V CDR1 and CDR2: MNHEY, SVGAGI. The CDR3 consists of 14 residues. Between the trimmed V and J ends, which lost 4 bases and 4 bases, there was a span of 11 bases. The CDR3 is CASSSLGPYNEQFF. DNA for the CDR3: TGTGCCAGCAGTTCGTTGGGCCCGTACAATGAGCAGTTCTTC.

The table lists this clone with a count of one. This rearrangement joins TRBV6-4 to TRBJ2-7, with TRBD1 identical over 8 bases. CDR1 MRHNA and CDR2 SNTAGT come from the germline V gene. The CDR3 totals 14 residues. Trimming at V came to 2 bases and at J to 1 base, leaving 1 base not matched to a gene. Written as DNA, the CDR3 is TGTGCCAGCAGTGACGGGACAGGATCCTACGAGCAGTACTTC. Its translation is CASSDGTGSYEQYF.

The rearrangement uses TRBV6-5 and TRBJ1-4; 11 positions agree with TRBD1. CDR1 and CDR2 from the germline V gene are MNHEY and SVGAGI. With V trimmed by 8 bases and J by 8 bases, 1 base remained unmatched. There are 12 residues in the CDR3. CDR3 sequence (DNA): TGTGCCAGCGGGACAGGGGGGGAAAAACTGTTTTTT. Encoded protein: CASGTGGEKLFF.

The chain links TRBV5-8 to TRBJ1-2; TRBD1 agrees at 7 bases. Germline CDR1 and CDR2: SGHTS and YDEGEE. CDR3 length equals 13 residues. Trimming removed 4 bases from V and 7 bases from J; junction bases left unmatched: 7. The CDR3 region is CASSADRVLGYTF. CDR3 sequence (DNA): TGTGCCAGCAGCGCCGACAGGGTGCTTGGCTACACCTTC.

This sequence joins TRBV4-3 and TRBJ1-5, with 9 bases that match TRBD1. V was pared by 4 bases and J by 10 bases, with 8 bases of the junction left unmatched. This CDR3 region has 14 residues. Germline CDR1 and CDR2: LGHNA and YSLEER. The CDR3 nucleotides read TGCGCCAGCAGCCTCGGGACAGGGTCGCAACCCCAGCATTTT. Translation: CASSLGTGSQPQHF.

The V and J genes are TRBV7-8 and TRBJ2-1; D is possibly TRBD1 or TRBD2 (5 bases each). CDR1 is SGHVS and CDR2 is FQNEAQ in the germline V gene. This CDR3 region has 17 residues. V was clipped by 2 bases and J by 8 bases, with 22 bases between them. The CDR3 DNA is TGTGCCAGCAGCTTACATGTTGGGGGTCCACTCTCGCATGAGCAGTTCTTC. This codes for CASSLHVGGPLSHEQFF. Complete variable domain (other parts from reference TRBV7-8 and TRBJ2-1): GAGVSQSPRYKVAKRGQDVALRCDPISGHVSLFWYQQALGQGPEFLTYFQNEAQLDKSGLPSDRFFAERPEGSVSTLKIQRTQQEDSAVYLCASSLHVGGPLSHEQFFGPGTRLTVL.